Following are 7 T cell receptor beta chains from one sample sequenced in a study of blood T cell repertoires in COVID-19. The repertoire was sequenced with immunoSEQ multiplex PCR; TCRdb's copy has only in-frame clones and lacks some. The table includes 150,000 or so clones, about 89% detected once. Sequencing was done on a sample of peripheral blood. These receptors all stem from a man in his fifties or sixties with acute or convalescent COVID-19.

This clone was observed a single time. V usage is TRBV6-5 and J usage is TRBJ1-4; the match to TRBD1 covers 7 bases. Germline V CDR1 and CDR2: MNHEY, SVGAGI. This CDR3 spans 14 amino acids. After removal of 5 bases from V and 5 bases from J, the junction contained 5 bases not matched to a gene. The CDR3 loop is CASSRPGQNEKLFF. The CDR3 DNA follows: TGTGCCAGCAGTAGACCGGGACAGAATGAAAAACTGTTTTTT.

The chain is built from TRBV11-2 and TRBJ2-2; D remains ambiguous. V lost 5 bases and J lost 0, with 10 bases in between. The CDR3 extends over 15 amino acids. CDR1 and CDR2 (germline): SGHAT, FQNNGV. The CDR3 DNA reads TGTGCCAGCAGCGCGACACTCGCGAACACCGGGGAGCTGTTTTTT. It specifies CASSATLANTGELFF.

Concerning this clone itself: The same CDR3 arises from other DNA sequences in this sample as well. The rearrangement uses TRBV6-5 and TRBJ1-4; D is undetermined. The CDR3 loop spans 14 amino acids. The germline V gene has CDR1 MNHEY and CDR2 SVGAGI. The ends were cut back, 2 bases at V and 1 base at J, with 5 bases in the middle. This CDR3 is CASSYAGTNEKLFF. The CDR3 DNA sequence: TGTGCCAGCAGTTACGCAGGAACTAATGAAAAACTGTTTTTT.

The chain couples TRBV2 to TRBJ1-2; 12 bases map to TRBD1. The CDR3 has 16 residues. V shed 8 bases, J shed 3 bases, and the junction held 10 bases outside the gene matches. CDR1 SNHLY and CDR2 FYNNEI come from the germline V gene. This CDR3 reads CASLWDRGLRYYGYTF. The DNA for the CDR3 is TGTGCCAGCTTGTGGGACAGGGGGCTTCGTTACTATGGCTACACCTTC.

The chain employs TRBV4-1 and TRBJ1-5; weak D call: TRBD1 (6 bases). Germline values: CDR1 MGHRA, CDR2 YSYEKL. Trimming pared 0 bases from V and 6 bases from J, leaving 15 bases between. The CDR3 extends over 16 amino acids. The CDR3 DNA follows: TGCGCCAGCAGCCAAGATTGGGCCAGGGGAGTTCAGCCCCAGCATTTT. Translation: CASSQDWARGVQPQHF.

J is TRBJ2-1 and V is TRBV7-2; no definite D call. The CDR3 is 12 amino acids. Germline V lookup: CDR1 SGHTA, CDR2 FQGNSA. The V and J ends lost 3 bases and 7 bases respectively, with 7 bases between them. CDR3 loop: CASSFGENEQFF. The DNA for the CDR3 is TGTGCCAGCAGCTTTGGAGAGAATGAGCAGTTCTTC.

The CDR3 nucleotides read TGTGCCAGCAGCTTAGTGCCCGGGACAACGATCACCGGGGAGCTGTTTTTT. Its protein product is CASSLVPGTTITGELFF. This chain joins TRBV7-2 and TRBJ2-2; tentative D call: TRBD1 (6 bases). This CDR3 comprises 17 residues. Trimming stripped 1 base from V and 4 bases from J, with 16 bases between. CDR1 and CDR2 (germline): SGHTA, FQGNSA.